This T cell receptor (beta chain) was sequenced for a study of brain T cells in children with intractable seizures. General study findings and limits: Clones missing pre-surgery may reflect undersampling of that blood sample.

Method: immunoSEQ multiplex PCR; TCRdb's copy keeps in-frame clones and lacks some. There are about 340,000 clones in the sample; approximately 93% occur only once, and roughly 5.8% lies in the top ten. The CDR3 consists of 15 residues. V trimming: 6 bases; J trimming: 5 bases; junction bases outside the gene matches: 8. Germline V CDR1 and CDR2: SGHNT, YYREEE (reference sequence). The time point: blood from clinic visit 5 months post-surgery; TSC patient then seizure free. Only cases whose brain tissue showed the highest T cell transcript signatures were sequenced. Patients received at least one anti-epileptic drug before surgery. Regarding this clone: Its antigen is not identified.

This chain links TRBV5-4 with TRBJ2-3; 11 nucleotides line up with TRBD2. The origin of this receptor is a boy under three years old with tuberous sclerosis and intractable seizures. The sample in question was peripheral blood, obtained less than 6 months after surgery. CDR3 region: CASTELAGEVDTQYF. The CDR3 coding sequence is TGTGCCAGCACCGAACTAGCGGGAGAGGTAGATACGCAGTATTTT.